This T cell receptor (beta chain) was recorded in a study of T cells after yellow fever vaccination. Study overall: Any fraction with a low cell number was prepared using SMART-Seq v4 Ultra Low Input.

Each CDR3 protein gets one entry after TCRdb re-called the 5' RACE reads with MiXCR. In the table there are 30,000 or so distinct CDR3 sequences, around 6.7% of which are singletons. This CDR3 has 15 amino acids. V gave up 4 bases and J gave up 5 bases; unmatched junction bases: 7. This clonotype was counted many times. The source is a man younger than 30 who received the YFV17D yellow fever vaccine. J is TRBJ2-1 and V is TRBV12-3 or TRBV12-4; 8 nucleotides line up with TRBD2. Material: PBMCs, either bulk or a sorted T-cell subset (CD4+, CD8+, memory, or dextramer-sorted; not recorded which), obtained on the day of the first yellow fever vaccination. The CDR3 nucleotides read TGTGCCAGCAGTTACGTCGCGGGGGGTAACAATGAGCAGTTCTTC. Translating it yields CASSYVAGGNNEQFF.